A single sample gave rise to the 31 T cell receptor beta chains below, sequenced in a study of blood T cell repertoires in COVID-19. The protocol was immunoSEQ multiplex PCR, while the TCRdb copy is restricted to in-frame clones and leaves out a portion. The sample lists roughly 110,000 clones, more than 75% seen once, with 3% to 3.5% in the top ten. Source material: peripheral blood. The receptors stem from a middle-aged man with acute or convalescent COVID-19.

The CDR3 nucleotides are TGTGCCATCAGTGACTGGGACAGCTACAATGAGCAGTTCTTC. Translation: CAISDWDSYNEQFF. The rearrangement links TRBV10-3 to TRBJ2-1, with TRBD1 matching 7 bases. The CDR3 contains 14 residues. The germline CDR1 and CDR2 sequences are ENHRY and SYGVKD. The junction had 2 bases not matched to a gene; V was cut back by 3 bases and J by 3 bases.

This clone was seen only a few times. J is TRBJ2-1 and V is TRBV19, with D tentatively TRBD2 (7 bases). Germline CDR1 and CDR2: LNHDA and SQIVND (reference sequence). V was trimmed by 6 bases and J by 6 bases, leaving 18 bases between them. This CDR3 region has 15 residues. The CDR3 reads CASSRWGGALNEQFF. The DNA for the CDR3 is TGTGCCAGTAGCCGTTGGGGGGGGGCCCTCAATGAGCAGTTCTTC.

CDR3 loop: CATSDPTRPTYEQYF. CDR3 bases: TGTGCCACCAGTGACCCGACGAGGCCGACCTACGAGCAGTACTTC. The rearrangement joins TRBV24-1 to TRBJ2-7, with D hard to call. V was cut by 4 bases and J by 2 bases, with 14 bases left in between. This CDR3 comprises 15 residues. Germline CDR1 and CDR2: KGHDR and SFDVKD.

This clone was seen just once. V gene TRBV6-4 combines with J gene TRBJ2-3, with no clear D. The V end was cut by 8 bases, the J end by 5 bases, with 8 bases between. Per germline, CDR1 MRHNA and CDR2 SNTAGT. The CDR3 runs 11 residues. The CDR3 sequence is CASRVGDTQYF. The CDR3 coding sequence is TGTGCCAGCCGGGTTGGAGATACGCAGTATTTT.

The chain couples TRBV6-5 to TRBJ1-6; no reliable D call. The CDR3 contains 15 residues. Germline assignment: CDR1 MNHEY and CDR2 SVGAGI. Trimming took 6 bases from V and 7 from J, leaving 16 bases between them. Here the CDR3 DNA reads TGTGCCAGCAGCCGCCTCGGCGGCGGAAATTCACCCCTCCACTTT. Translation gives CASSRLGGGNSPLHF.

The V and J genes are TRBV11-2 and TRBJ2-5, with TRBD2 matching 14 bases. With 5 bases clipped from V and 5 bases from J, the junction kept 7 bases outside the gene matches. CDR1 SGHAT and CDR2 FQNNGV come from the germline V gene. The CDR3 has 16 amino acids. The CDR3 sequence: CASSGRLAGGPETQYF. The CDR3 nucleotides are TGTGCCAGCAGCGGGCGACTAGCGGGGGGGCCCGAGACCCAGTACTTC.

Here the CDR3 DNA reads TGTGCCAGCAGCCAGGAGTTAGATACGCAGTATTTT. Protein sequence: CASSQELDTQYF. The chain has TRBV4-2 and TRBJ2-3; unclear D gene. V was cut by 3 bases and J by 5 bases, with 6 bases left in between. Germline CDR1 is LGHNA and CDR2 is YNFKEQ. The CDR3 has 12 amino acids.

V usage is TRBV4-1 and J usage is TRBJ1-2, with D uncertain. Trimming removed 1 base from V and 0 bases from J, with 12 bases in between. The germline CDR1 and CDR2 sequences are MGHRA and YSYEKL. The CDR3 is made up of 16 amino acids. The CDR3 sequence is CASSQAGGIANYGYTF. CDR3 sequence (DNA): TGCGCCAGCAGCCAAGCGGGCGGGATTGCTAACTATGGCTACACCTTC.

V usage is TRBV3-1 (or the pseudogene TRBV3-2) and J usage is TRBJ2-7, with D possibly matching TRBD1 (6 bases). This CDR3 is 14 amino acids long. The germline V and J ends were trimmed by 4 bases and 3 bases, with 13 bases remaining between them. CDR1 LGHDT and CDR2 YNNKEL come from the germline V gene (reference sequence). The CDR3 bases are TGTGCCAGCAGCCCCCGGACAGCAAGCTACGAGCAGTACTTC. This codes for CASSPRTASYEQYF.

V is TRBV9 and J is TRBJ1-1; D uncertain. This CDR3 comprises 13 residues. V shed 0 bases and J shed 0 bases, with 3 bases lying between them. Germline V lookup: CDR1 SGDLS, CDR2 YYNGEE. The CDR3 reads CASSVELNTEAFF. Here the CDR3 DNA reads TGTGCCAGCAGCGTAGAGCTGAACACTGAAGCTTTCTTT.

The V and J genes are TRBV7-9 and TRBJ1-2, with D possibly matching TRBD1 (6 bases). V dropped 4 bases and J dropped 8 bases, with 11 bases sitting between them. Per the germline V gene, CDR1 is SEHNR and CDR2 is FQNEAQ (reference sequence). CDR3 length equals 12 residues. This chain's CDR3 is CASSSTGYGYTF. The CDR3 nucleotides are TGTGCCAGCAGCTCGACAGGTTACGGCTACACCTTC.

On this clone itself: The sample has other DNA sequences that encode this CDR3 too. The chain has TRBV7-9 and TRBJ1-2, with 7 positions matching TRBD1. Germline V gene data show CDR1 as SEHNR and CDR2 as FQNEAQ (reference sequence). Germline trimming cut 5 bases from V and 4 bases from J; bases unmatched to any gene: 4. The CDR3 has 13 amino acids. This CDR3 is CASSARQGYGYTF. For the CDR3, the DNA is TGTGCCAGCAGCGCCCGACAGGGCTATGGCTACACCTTC.

This clone was observed once. The chain recombines TRBV5-1 with TRBJ2-7, with a tentative D call TRBD1 (6 bases). The germline gives CDR1 SGHRS, CDR2 YFSETQ. This CDR3 has 13 amino acids. With 0 bases removed from V and 3 bases from J, the gap between germline ends came to 7 bases. DNA of the CDR3: TGCGCCAGCAGCTTGGGGGACAACTACGAGCAGTACTTC. Protein sequence: CASSLGDNYEQYF. Based on the CDR3 plus reference TRBV5-1 and TRBJ2-7, the full variable domain is KAGVTQTPRYLIKTRGQQVTLSCSPISGHRSVSWYQQTPGQGLQFLFEYFSETQRNKGNFPGRFSGRQFSNSRSEMNVSTLELGDSALYLCASSLGDNYEQYFGPGTRLTVT.

The V and J genes are TRBV24-1 and TRBJ2-7; 8 nucleotides line up with TRBD2. Germline trimming cut 9 bases from V and 4 bases from J; bases unmatched to any gene: 7. This CDR3 is built from 13 residues. Germline CDR1 is KGHDR and CDR2 is SFDVKD. In DNA form, the CDR3 reads TGTGCCACCTCGAGCAGCGGGGGTTACGAGCAGTACTTC. Encoded protein: CATSSSGGYEQYF.

This clone was seen a few times. This chain connects TRBV6-5 to TRBJ1-6; D remains ambiguous. The CDR3 spans 13 residues. V was shortened by 2 bases and J by 8 bases, with 7 bases between the two germline ends. Germline-derived CDR1 and CDR2 are MNHEY and SVGAGI. CDR3 residues: CASSYVEDSPLHF. DNA for the CDR3: TGTGCCAGCAGTTACGTAGAGGATTCACCCCTCCACTTT.

This clone was found a few times. This chain connects TRBV15 to TRBJ2-7; D gene ambiguous. The CDR3 has 12 amino acids. The germline gives CDR1 LNHNV, CDR2 YYDKDF (reference sequence). The germline V and J ends were trimmed by 0 bases and 6 bases, with 6 bases remaining between them. CDR3 residues: CATSRDFGEQYF. The CDR3 bases are TGTGCCACCAGCAGAGATTTCGGCGAGCAGTACTTC.

V is TRBV4-3 and J is TRBJ2-2; TRBD2 matches 10 bases. The CDR3 covers 16 residues. J lost 4 bases, V lost 1 base, and 3 bases had no gene match. Germline V gives CDR1 LGHNA, CDR2 YSLEER. The CDR3 DNA sequence: TGCGCCAGCAGCCAAGTAGCGGGGGGCCTCACCGGGGAGCTGTTTTTT. This encodes CASSQVAGGLTGELFF.

V and J are TRBV5-1 and TRBJ1-2; 10 nucleotides agree with TRBD1. The germline CDR1 and CDR2 sequences are SGHRS and YFSETQ. The CDR3 sequence is 16 residues long. Losses at the gene ends were 3 bases for V and 3 bases for J; bases not matched to a gene: 8. The CDR3 is CASSSWTGGSDYGYTF. CDR3 sequence (DNA): TGCGCCAGCAGCTCTTGGACAGGGGGTTCGGACTATGGCTACACCTTC.

The rearrangement uses TRBV7-7 and TRBJ1-5, with 11 nucleotides matching TRBD1. Germline lookup yields CDR1 SSHAT and CDR2 FNYEAQ (reference sequence). V shed 1 base, J shed 6 bases, and the junction held 11 bases outside the gene matches. This CDR3 spans 18 amino acids. The CDR3 protein is CASSLEDRGLPLGQPQHF. The CDR3 DNA follows: TGTGCCAGCAGCTTAGAGGACAGGGGGCTCCCATTGGGTCAGCCCCAGCATTTT.

This chain connects TRBV5-1 to TRBJ2-7, with unresolved D. Trimming removed 0 bases from V and 2 bases from J, with 6 bases in between. This CDR3 has 13 amino acids. Germline V gene data show CDR1 as SGHRS and CDR2 as YFSETQ. The CDR3, as DNA: TGCGCCAGCAGCTTGGATCCCACCTACGAGCAGTACTTC. This gives the protein CASSLDPTYEQYF.

The rearrangement joins TRBV12-5 to TRBJ2-5, with 7 bases that match TRBD1. The CDR3 sequence is 14 residues long. V shed 8 bases, J shed 2 bases, and the junction held 8 bases outside the gene matches. Germline V lookup: CDR1 LGHNT, CDR2 FRNRAP. CDR3 in amino acids: CASLLDRAQETQYF. The CDR3 nucleotides are TGTGCTAGTCTATTAGACAGGGCACAAGAGACCCAGTACTTC.

The V gene is TRBV11-2, the J gene TRBJ2-3; 7 bases map to TRBD1. Germline lookup yields CDR1 SGHAT and CDR2 FQNNGV. CDR3 length: 17 amino acids. After removal of 1 base from V and 9 bases from J, the junction contained 16 bases not matched to a gene. CDR3 region: CASSLGQDRLLIITQYF. The CDR3 region has the DNA TGTGCCAGCAGCTTAGGACAGGACAGGCTCTTAATTATAACGCAGTATTTT.

V usage is TRBV19 and J usage is TRBJ2-5; 7 bases are a match to TRBD2. The CDR3 loop spans 14 amino acids. CDR1 and CDR2 from the germline V gene are LNHDA and SQIVND (reference sequence). V lost 5 bases to trimming and J lost 2 bases; unmatched junction nucleotides: 5. CDR3 residues: CASSFAGVQETQYF. The CDR3, as DNA: TGTGCCAGTAGTTTCGCGGGGGTTCAAGAGACCCAGTACTTC.

The rearrangement uses TRBV19 and TRBJ2-7; D is possibly TRBD1 (6 bases). The CDR3 spans 15 residues. Germline CDR1 is LNHDA and CDR2 is SQIVND (reference sequence). Between the trimmed V and J ends, which lost 4 bases and 0 bases, there was a span of 13 bases. This CDR3 is CASSKRQGSSYEQYF. The CDR3 DNA sequence: TGTGCCAGTAGTAAGCGCCAGGGGAGCTCCTACGAGCAGTACTTC.

The J gene is TRBJ1-2, the V gene TRBV3-1 (or the pseudogene TRBV3-2), with TRBD1 identical over 9 bases. Germline CDR1 LGHDT, CDR2 YNNKEL (reference sequence). This CDR3 is built from 17 residues. V lost 4 bases, J lost 7 bases, and 16 bases stayed unmatched. The CDR3 sequence is CASSPTVLGQGISGYTF. The CDR3, as DNA: TGTGCCAGCAGCCCTACTGTCTTGGGACAGGGAATATCTGGCTACACCTTC.

This sequence joins TRBV9 and TRBJ2-2; 9 nucleotides match TRBD1. V was clipped by 2 bases and J by 5 bases; unmatched bases: 4. The germline V gene encodes CDR1 SGDLS and CDR2 YYNGEE. This CDR3 comprises 15 residues. CDR3 protein: CASSVLTGGTGELFF. The CDR3 DNA sequence: TGTGCCAGCAGCGTGTTGACAGGGGGAACCGGGGAGCTGTTTTTT. Full variable domain (rest looked up from reference TRBV9 and TRBJ2-2): DSGVTQTPKHLITATGQRVTLRCSPRSGDLSVYWYQQSLDQGLQFLIQYYNGEERAKGNILERFSAQQFPDLHSELNLSSLELGDSALYFCASSVLTGGTGELFFGEGSRLTVL.

This sequence joins TRBV12-3 or TRBV12-4 and TRBJ1-2; D is unresolved. Trimming pared 6 bases from V and 2 bases from J, leaving 4 bases between. The CDR3 has 11 amino acids. CDR3 amino acids: CASRENYGYTF. As DNA, the CDR3 is TGTGCCAGCAGAGAGAACTATGGCTACACCTTC.

This clone was observed once. V usage is TRBV5-8 and J usage is TRBJ2-5; 7 nucleotides agree with TRBD1. Germline V gives CDR1 SGHTS, CDR2 YDEGEE. V was clipped by 7 bases and J by 2 bases; unmatched bases: 14. This CDR3 region has 16 residues. The CDR3 DNA reads as TGTGCCAGCCCTACTTTCTGGGACAGACAACAAGAGACCCAGTACTTC. It is translated as CASPTFWDRQQETQYF.

V is TRBV4-2 and J is TRBJ1-2; 9 bases align to TRBD1. V gave up 3 bases and J gave up 8 bases; unmatched junction bases: 7. CDR3 length: 14 amino acids. CDR1 LGHNA and CDR2 YNFKEQ come from the germline V gene. CDR3 sequence: CASSHLMTGGGYTF. CDR3 DNA sequence: TGTGCCAGCAGCCACTTGATGACAGGGGGAGGCTACACCTTC.

The chain joins TRBV2 to TRBJ1-3; D not resolved. CDR3 length: 15 residues. Germline V gives CDR1 SNHLY, CDR2 FYNNEI. V was clipped by 6 bases and J by 0 bases, with 12 bases between them. The CDR3 coding sequence is TGTGCCAGCAGCGTGGGAGGCAGCTCTGGAAACACCATATATTTT. This codes for CASSVGGSSGNTIYF.

This clone was detected only once. The rearrangement uses TRBV11-2 and TRBJ2-7; D not certain. This CDR3 is built from 14 residues. Germline V gives CDR1 SGHAT, CDR2 FQNNGV. V was shortened by 0 bases and J by 1 base, with 7 bases between the two germline ends. The chain's CDR3 is CASSLDGSSYEQYF. The CDR3 DNA sequence: TGTGCCAGCAGCTTAGATGGCAGTTCCTACGAGCAGTACTTC.